The clone carrying this T cell receptor (beta chain) was detected only once. Germline V gene sequence: CDR1 SGHVS, CDR2 FQNEAQ. There are 13 residues in the CDR3. V gave up 1 base and J gave up 2 bases, with 6 bases separating them. The sample belongs to a study of PD-L1 blockade in urothelial cancer. Study background: Atezolizumab was started by patients around 2014 at 1,200 mg intravenously every 3 weeks. In terms of prior chemotherapy, patients had received 0 to 3 regimens. T cells were recovered from blood samples at a median of 141,255.

Here immunoSEQ multiplex PCR was the method, and the copy in TCRdb shows in-frame clones only, minus some. Here the sample spans approximately 110,000 clones, approximately 85% being singletons. The genes are TRBV7-8 and TRBJ2-7; D is ambiguous. This clonotype was obtained from a man aged 50 or older with urothelial cancer. Sequencing was performed on PBMCs, taken around atezolizumab (anti-PD-L1) treatment. The CDR3 DNA reads as TGTGCCAGCAGCTTAGTTGCTACCTACGAGCAGTACTTC. Translating it yields CASSLVATYEQYF.